This TCR beta chain is drawn from a study of beta chain features in type 1 diabetes. Whole-study findings and limits: High TCR expression in some cells could lead to their over-representation in cDNA sequencing.

As regards this clone: Its matching antigen is unknown.

Sequencing targeted expressed TCRB transcripts, as all isolated RNA had been reverse transcribed. Profiled with immunoSEQ multiplex PCR; TCRdb holds only in-frame clones, not every one. The top ten clones hold 0.5% to 0.65% of a sample with 130,000 or so clones, roughly 9.3% of them seen once. The receptor was derived from a woman aged 40-49 years in good health. The sample taken for sequencing was central memory CD4+ T cells from blood.

CDR3 amino acids: CASSSIQGDTEAFF. The DNA for the CDR3 is TGTGCCAGCAGTTCGATACAGGGGGACACTGAAGCTTTCTTT. The rearrangement links TRBV6-5 to TRBJ1-1, with 8 positions matching TRBD1. Germline CDR1 is MNHEY and CDR2 is SVGAGI. With V trimmed by 4 bases and J by 3 bases, 4 bases remained unmatched. The CDR3 is made up of 14 amino acids.